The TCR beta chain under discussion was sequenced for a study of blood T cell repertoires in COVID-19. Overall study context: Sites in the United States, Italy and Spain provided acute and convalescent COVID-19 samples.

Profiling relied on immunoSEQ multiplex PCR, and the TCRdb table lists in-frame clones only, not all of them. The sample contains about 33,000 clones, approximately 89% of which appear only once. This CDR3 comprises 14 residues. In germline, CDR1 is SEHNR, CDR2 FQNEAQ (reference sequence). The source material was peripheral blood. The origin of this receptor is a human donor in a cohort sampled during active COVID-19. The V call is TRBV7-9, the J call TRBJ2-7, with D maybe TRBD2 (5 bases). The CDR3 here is CTTAPSGDLHEQYF. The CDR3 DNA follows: TGTACCACCGCACCCAGCGGTGACCTCCACGAGCAGTACTTC.